The 23 T cell receptor beta chains in this list originate from one sample, sequenced in a study of T cells expressing NK-cell markers. TCRdb reprocessed the 5' RACE reads and stores each CDR3 protein as one record, lacking DNA. The clone table shows 400,000 to 500,000 distinct CDR3 sequences, with the ten largest holding approximately 7%. The source material was blood T cells: a sorted CD56 or NKG2C T cell subset, CD4+ or CD8+ T cells, or bulk PBMC T cells (not recorded which). The receptor set was obtained from a woman aged 18-70 years in good health.

V and J are TRBV20-1 and TRBJ2-1; checking the TCRdb D call of TRBD1 is not possible without DNA. This CDR3 region has 14 residues. Germline assignment: CDR1 DFQATT and CDR2 SNEGSKA (reference sequence). The chain's CDR3 is CSAPDRASYNEQFF.

This chain links TRBV7-2 with TRBJ1-5; TCRdb lists TRBD1, though no DNA is available to test this call. The CDR3 is made up of 13 amino acids. CDR1 and CDR2 (germline): SGHTA, FQGNSA. The CDR3 spells CASTRTGAQPQHF.

The chain employs TRBV4-3 and TRBJ2-3; TCRdb gives TRBD2 as the D gene, but with no DNA this cannot be confirmed. CDR1 is LGHNA, CDR2 YSLEER, per germline. This CDR3 is built from 16 residues. The CDR3 here is CASSQHRLARTDTQYF.

The rearrangement uses TRBV27 and TRBJ2-3. Germline V gene data show CDR1 as MNHEY and CDR2 as SMNVEV (reference sequence). The CDR3 has 13 amino acids. This chain's CDR3 is CASSMMWTDTQYF.

This sequence joins TRBV12-3 or TRBV12-4 and TRBJ1-2; TCRdb returns TRBD1, unconfirmable since there is no DNA. This CDR3 has 13 residues. The CDR3 loop reads CASSPHGGRGYTF.

The rearrangement uses TRBV20-1 and TRBJ1-2; the TCRdb call, TRBD1, lacks DNA for checking. Germline V CDR1 and CDR2: DFQATT, SNEGSKA (reference sequence). The CDR3 totals 13 residues. The CDR3 reads CSAKVGTDYGYTF.

This chain links TRBV4-3 with TRBJ1-1; TCRdb names TRBD1, which stays unverified in the absence of DNA. This CDR3 comprises 15 residues. The germline V gene encodes CDR1 LGHNA and CDR2 YSLEER. This chain's CDR3 is CASSPMGVMNTEAFF.

V gene TRBV12-3 or TRBV12-4 combines with J gene TRBJ1-1; TCRdb's assignment of TRBD1 cannot be checked, as there is no DNA. CDR3 length equals 18 residues. The CDR3 sequence: CASSSPSYRERKFTEAFF.

The chain joins TRBV5-1 to TRBJ1-2. The CDR3 length is 13 residues. Germline CDR1 SGHRS, CDR2 YFSETQ. This CDR3 is CASSMALNYGYTF.

The gene calls are TRBV12-3 or TRBV12-4 and TRBJ1-2; as DNA is missing, the TRBD1 call by TCRdb cannot be tested. This CDR3 is 13 amino acids long. CDR3 loop: CASSSGQTYGYTF.

The rearrangement links TRBV3-1 to TRBJ2-5; TCRdb names TRBD2, which stays unverified in the absence of DNA. Germline CDR1 is LGHDT and CDR2 is YNNKEL (reference sequence). The CDR3 length is 15 residues. This chain's CDR3 is CASSQMASLGETQYF.

The gene calls are TRBV10-3 and TRBJ2-7. Germline V gene data show CDR1 as ENHRY and CDR2 as SYGVKD. The length of the CDR3 is 11 residues. The CDR3 loop is CAISDFYEQYF.

CDR3 residues: CASSFSGVETQYF. V and J are TRBV5-1 and TRBJ2-5; the D call of TRBD2 rests on TCRdb alone, since no DNA is present to check it. The CDR3 sequence is 13 residues long. Germline V CDR1 and CDR2: SGHRS, YFSETQ.

V and J are TRBV20-1 and TRBJ2-7; lacking DNA, the TRBD2 call made by TCRdb goes unchecked. CDR1 and CDR2 (germline): DFQATT, SNEGSKA (reference sequence). CDR3 length equals 14 residues. CDR3 region: CSAGSGRIAYEQYF.

J is TRBJ2-3 and V is TRBV6-1. Germline V gene data show CDR1 as MNHNS and CDR2 as SASEGT. The CDR3 covers 14 residues. The CDR3 here is CASRSIADTDTQYF.

The chain carries TRBV7-2 and TRBJ1-4. The CDR3 runs 13 residues. The germline gives CDR1 SGHTA, CDR2 FQGNSA. CDR3 loop: CASSLNGRGELFF.

V and J are TRBV6-5 and TRBJ2-3; the D gene TCRdb calls, TRBD2, cannot be checked with no DNA. The CDR3 totals 17 residues. Germline CDR1 is MNHEY and CDR2 is SVGAGI. CDR3 in amino acids: CASSYSALAGITDTQYF.

The CDR3 sequence is CASSLRGLASDEQFF. V usage is TRBV12-3 or TRBV12-4 and J usage is TRBJ2-1; TCRdb calls TRBD2, which cannot be checked without DNA. The CDR3 contains 15 residues.

The chain combines TRBV6-1 with TRBJ2-1; TCRdb indicates TRBD1, and absent DNA this call remains unverified. This CDR3 region has 14 residues. Germline values: CDR1 MNHNS, CDR2 SASEGT. The CDR3 region is CASKWPGAYNEQFF.

This rearrangement joins TRBV6-2 or TRBV6-3 to TRBJ2-1; the D gene TCRdb calls, TRBD2, cannot be checked with no DNA. CDR3 length: 13 residues. CDR1 and CDR2 from the germline V gene are MNHEY and SVGEGT. Here the CDR3 reads CASGGTTYNEQFF.

J is TRBJ2-3 and V is TRBV12-3 or TRBV12-4; the D call of TRBD1 rests on TCRdb alone, since no DNA is present to check it. This CDR3 has 14 residues. The CDR3 reads CASTDTGVSDTQYF.

The chain recombines TRBV10-3 with TRBJ2-1; as DNA is missing, the TRBD2 call by TCRdb cannot be tested. The CDR3 is 16 residues long. The germline V gene has CDR1 ENHRY and CDR2 SYGVKD. The CDR3 loop reads CAISEGLAGGKGEQFF.

J is TRBJ2-7 and V is TRBV27; TCRdb designates TRBD1, a call that cannot be tested without DNA. Germline V CDR1 and CDR2: MNHEY, SMNVEV (reference sequence). The CDR3 is made up of 14 amino acids. The chain's CDR3 is CASSFGRVSYEQYF.